The clone carrying this T cell receptor beta chain turned up a few times. Antigen specificity is unknown. The CDR3 consists of 15 residues. Germline loops: CDR1 SGHTA, CDR2 FQGNSA. The V and J ends lost 1 base and 4 bases, in that order; junction bases with no gene match: 4. The sample originates from a study of beta chain features in type 1 diabetes. Study as a whole: Comparable age, gender and cell yields were observed in patients relative to healthy donors.

The entirety of the isolated RNA underwent reverse transcription, so expressed TCRB transcripts were sequenced. Naive, central memory and regulatory T cell samples produced a mean of about 3.5 million reads. Method: immunoSEQ multiplex PCR; TCRdb's copy keeps in-frame clones and lacks some. The sample yields just over 450,000 clones, approximately 30% seen once. Study-wide points: High TCR expression in some cells could lead to their over-representation in cDNA sequencing. Across all four CD4+ subsets, people with type 1 diabetes showed modestly shorter TCRB CDR3s.

The receptor was derived from a man between 18 and 35 years old in good health. The J gene is TRBJ2-1, the V gene TRBV7-2; 7 bases are a match to TRBD2. Sequenced: naive CD4+ T cells from blood. CDR3 coding DNA: TGTGCCAGCAGCTTAGGGCGGGAGAGATACAATGAGCAGTTCTTC. As protein: CASSLGRERYNEQFF. The full variable domain, its missing parts supplied by reference TRBV7-2 and TRBJ2-1, is GAGVSQSPSNKVTEKGKDVELRCDPISGHTALYWYRQSLGQGLEFLIYFQGNSAPDKSGLPSDRFSAERTGGSVSTLTIQRTQQEDSAVYLCASSLGRERYNEQFFGPGTRLTVL.